Listed here are 22 T cell receptor beta chains from one sample, sequenced in a study of blood T cell repertoires in COVID-19. TCRdb's copy holds only in-frame clones and misses some; the assay was immunoSEQ multiplex PCR. Of approximately 81,000 clones in the sample, 82% were seen once. The sequencing input was peripheral blood. These receptors were obtained from a human donor in a cohort sampled during active COVID-19.

This chain connects TRBV13 to TRBJ1-2; 11 nucleotides align to TRBD1. The V gene end was trimmed by 5 bases and the J gene end by 5 bases; junction bases not matched to a gene: 4. The CDR3 runs to 14 residues. The germline gives CDR1 PRHDT, CDR2 FYEKMQ (reference sequence). CDR3 in amino acids: CASSNGTGGYGYTF. The CDR3 DNA follows: TGTGCCAGCAGCAACGGGACAGGGGGTTATGGCTACACCTTC.

The chain joins TRBV11-3 to TRBJ2-7; 8 bases fit TRBD1. Per germline, CDR1 SGHNT and CDR2 YENEEA. The V gene end was trimmed by 0 bases and the J gene end by 3 bases; junction bases not matched to a gene: 1. The CDR3 contains 14 residues. Written as DNA, the CDR3 is TGTGCCAGCAGCTTAGATGGGACAGGCTACGAGCAGTACTTC. This gives the protein CASSLDGTGYEQYF.

This clone was detected once. This rearrangement joins TRBV6-5 to TRBJ2-3, with 8 positions matching TRBD1. The junction had 1 base not matched to a gene; V was cut back by 6 bases and J by 2 bases. Germline CDR1 and CDR2: MNHEY and SVGAGI. The CDR3 extends over 13 amino acids. As DNA, the CDR3 is TGTGCCAGCAGACAGGGGGTCACAGATACGCAGTATTTT. This sequence encodes CASRQGVTDTQYF.

The chain uses TRBV24-1 and TRBJ2-5; 7 positions match TRBD1. The CDR3 extends over 13 amino acids. Per germline, CDR1 KGHDR and CDR2 SFDVKD. With 3 bases clipped from V and 6 bases from J, the junction kept 3 bases outside the gene matches. DNA of the CDR3: TGTGCCACCAGTGATCCGGACAGGAAGACCCAGTACTTC. The encoded protein is CATSDPDRKTQYF.

The V call is TRBV6-2 or TRBV6-3, the J call TRBJ1-2; 9 nucleotides line up with TRBD1. The V and J ends lost 6 bases and 8 bases, in that order; junction bases with no gene match: 16. The germline V gene has CDR1 MNHEY and CDR2 SVGEGT. CDR3 length: 16 residues. The CDR3 region has the DNA TGTGCCAGCAGCTCGCCGGGACAGGGATCGTTAAGAGGCTACACCTTC. Its translation is CASSSPGQGSLRGYTF.

This sequence joins TRBV3-1 (or the pseudogene TRBV3-2) and TRBJ1-2; D call uncertain. CDR1 and CDR2 from the germline V gene are LGHDT and YNNKEL (reference sequence). The ends were cut back, 1 base at V and 8 bases at J, with 17 bases in the middle. The CDR3 covers 15 residues. For the CDR3, the DNA is TGTGCCAGCAGCCAAGCGCGGACGCTCGGGAGGGGCTACACCTTC. It encodes CASSQARTLGRGYTF.

J is TRBJ1-4 and V is TRBV29-1; 9 bases line up with TRBD1. The CDR3 length is 15 residues. V trimming: 0 bases; J trimming: 14 bases; junction bases outside the gene matches: 13. Germline V gene data show CDR1 as SQVTM and CDR2 as ANQGSEA. The CDR3 region has the DNA TGCAGCGTTGAAGAGGCAGGACAGGGGCCCGGGGACCTGTTTTTT. Its translation is CSVEEAGQGPGDLFF.

J is TRBJ1-2 and V is TRBV7-2; TRBD1 matches at 9 bases. Per the germline V gene, CDR1 is SGHTA and CDR2 is FQGNSA. The CDR3 length is 14 residues. Trimming took 4 bases from V and 10 from J; bases not matched to a gene: 10. The CDR3 coding sequence is TGTGCCAGCAGCTACCGGGACAGGGTCTCCTTCTACACCTTC. Translating gives CASSYRDRVSFYTF.

The CDR3 reads CASTPGSGATQYF. In DNA form, the CDR3 reads TGTGCCAGCACCCCCGGCAGCGGTGCTACGCAGTATTTT. The rearrangement uses TRBV7-6 and TRBJ2-3; tentative D call: TRBD2 (5 bases). The germline V gene encodes CDR1 SGHVS and CDR2 FNYEAQ. V was pared by 7 bases and J by 8 bases, with 16 bases between. This CDR3 has 13 residues.

The chain recombines TRBV4-1 with TRBJ2-3, with D possibly matching TRBD1 (6 bases). The CDR3 consists of 16 residues. The germline CDR1 and CDR2 sequences are MGHRA and YSYEKL. V was trimmed by 1 base and J by 0 bases, leaving 11 bases between them. Here the CDR3 reads CASSQGLQGSTDTQYF. CDR3 in DNA: TGCGCCAGCAGCCAAGGGTTACAGGGAAGCACAGATACGCAGTATTTT.

The genes are TRBV12-3 or TRBV12-4 and TRBJ1-4; D is unclear. Trimming removed 4 bases at V and 7 bases at J, with 10 bases between. CDR3 length equals 13 residues. CDR3 residues: CASSSSHSEKLFF. Here the CDR3 DNA reads TGTGCCAGCAGTTCATCCCACAGTGAAAAACTGTTTTTT.

The chain combines TRBV19 with TRBJ2-1; 12 bases fit TRBD2. Germline V gene lookup returns CDR1 LNHDA and CDR2 SQIVND (reference sequence). The CDR3 length is 17 residues. V was clipped by 6 bases and J by 7 bases; unmatched bases: 13. Written as DNA, the CDR3 is TGTGCCAGTAGCCGCGCTAGCGGGGGGGCTCGGGTGAATGAGCAGTTCTTC. Residues: CASSRASGGARVNEQFF.

The chain uses TRBV12-3 or TRBV12-4 and TRBJ2-7, with D tentatively TRBD2 (6 bases). V gave up 6 bases and J gave up 2 bases, with 8 bases separating them. This CDR3 is 12 amino acids long. Written as DNA, the CDR3 is TGTGCCAGCAGGGGGAGGACCTACGAGCAGTACTTC. This gives the protein CASRGRTYEQYF.

The genes are TRBV4-2 and TRBJ2-2; 14 bases align to TRBD2. Trimming at V came to 6 bases and at J to 0 bases, leaving 3 bases not matched to a gene. The CDR3 totals 17 residues. CDR1 and CDR2 from the germline V gene are LGHNA and YNFKEQ. CDR3 nucleotides: TGTGCCAGCAGGCGACTAGCGGGGGGGCCGAACACCGGGGAGCTGTTTTTT. It codes for CASRRLAGGPNTGELFF.

This chain joins TRBV5-6 and TRBJ1-2; TRBD1 matches at 9 bases. The CDR3 totals 16 residues. Germline values: CDR1 SGHDT, CDR2 YYEEEE. V shed 4 bases, J shed 0 bases, and the junction held 7 bases outside the gene matches. In nucleotides, the CDR3 is TGTGCCAGCAGCACATACCGGGACAGGGCTAACTATGGCTACACCTTC. Its protein is CASSTYRDRANYGYTF.

This chain links TRBV29-1 with TRBJ1-2; D perhaps matches TRBD1 (5 bases). In germline, CDR1 is SQVTM, CDR2 ANQGSEA. The CDR3 is 13 amino acids. V was trimmed by 1 base and J by 7 bases, leaving 13 bases between them. CDR3 sequence reads: CSVEGPVGGGYTF. The CDR3 DNA reads TGCAGCGTTGAAGGTCCGGTGGGGGGTGGCTACACCTTC.

The chain uses TRBV10-3 and TRBJ2-3; D may be TRBD2 (5 bases). Between the trimmed V and J ends, which lost 8 bases and 0 bases, there was a span of 6 bases. The CDR3 is 12 amino acids. Germline assignment: CDR1 ENHRY and CDR2 SYGVKD. CDR3 DNA: TGTGCCATCCGAGGGAGCACAGATACGCAGTATTTT. This sequence encodes CAIRGSTDTQYF.

In DNA form, the CDR3 reads TGTGCCAGCAGCGCGACCGGGGAGCAGTACTTC. Residues: CASSATGEQYF. V gene TRBV12-3 or TRBV12-4 combines with J gene TRBJ2-7; no reliable D call. Trimming cost V 6 bases and J 7 bases, with 10 bases left between them. The CDR3 totals 11 residues.

The rearrangement links TRBV11-1 to TRBJ1-6; D may be TRBD1 (5 bases). V lost 4 bases and J lost 5, with 12 bases in between. The CDR3 contains 15 residues. Germline CDR1 and CDR2: SGHAT and FQDESV (reference sequence). CDR3 bases: TGTGCCAGCAGCTCGAGACAGAATCATAATTCACCCCTCCACTTT. This translates into CASSSRQNHNSPLHF. Full variable domain (remainder filled in from reference TRBV11-1 and TRBJ1-6): EAEVAQSPRYKITEKSQAVAFWCDPISGHATLYWYRQILGQGPELLVQFQDESVVDDSQLPKDRFSAERLKGVDSTLKIQPAELGDSAMYLCASSSRQNHNSPLHFGNGTRLTVT.

The chain is built from TRBV20-1 and TRBJ1-2; D unclear. The CDR3 contains 14 residues. Trimming took off 3 bases at V and 7 bases at J, with 18 bases between the two ends. The germline V gene encodes CDR1 DFQATT and CDR2 SNEGSKA (reference sequence). CDR3 protein: CSASRGSAWGGYTF. CDR3 bases: TGCAGTGCTAGTAGAGGGTCGGCGTGGGGTGGCTACACCTTC.

The V and J genes are TRBV6-6 and TRBJ2-7; 7 bases line up with TRBD1. The CDR3 runs to 13 residues. V lost 2 bases to trimming and J lost 4 bases; unmatched junction nucleotides: 2. Looked up from germline, CDR1 is MNHNY and CDR2 is SVGAGI (reference sequence). The chain's CDR3 is CASSYVQGYEQYF. The CDR3 bases are TGTGCCAGCAGTTACGTACAGGGGTACGAGCAGTACTTC.

This chain joins TRBV27 and TRBJ2-7; D might be TRBD1 (5 bases). V shed 4 bases and J shed 7 bases, with 17 bases lying between them. CDR1 is MNHEY and CDR2 is SMNVEV in the germline V gene (reference sequence). The CDR3 is made up of 14 amino acids. DNA for the CDR3: TGTGCCAGCAGTTCCTCGGCCAGGGTCGTTGAGCAGTACTTC. Protein sequence: CASSSSARVVEQYF.